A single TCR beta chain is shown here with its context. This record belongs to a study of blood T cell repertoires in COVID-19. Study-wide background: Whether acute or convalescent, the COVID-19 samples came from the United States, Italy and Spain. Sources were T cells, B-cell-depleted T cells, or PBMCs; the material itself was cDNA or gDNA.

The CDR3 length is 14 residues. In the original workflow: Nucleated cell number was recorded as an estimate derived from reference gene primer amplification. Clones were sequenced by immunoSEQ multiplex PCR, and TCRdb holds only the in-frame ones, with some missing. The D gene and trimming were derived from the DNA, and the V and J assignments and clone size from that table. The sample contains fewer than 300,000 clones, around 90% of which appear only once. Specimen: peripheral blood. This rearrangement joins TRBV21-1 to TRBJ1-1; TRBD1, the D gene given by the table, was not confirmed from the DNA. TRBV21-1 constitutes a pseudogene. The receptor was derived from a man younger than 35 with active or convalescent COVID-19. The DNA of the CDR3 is TGTGCCAGCAAGGCAAGGGACAGGAGAAGGGGAGCTTTCTTT. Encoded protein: CASKARDRRRGAFF.